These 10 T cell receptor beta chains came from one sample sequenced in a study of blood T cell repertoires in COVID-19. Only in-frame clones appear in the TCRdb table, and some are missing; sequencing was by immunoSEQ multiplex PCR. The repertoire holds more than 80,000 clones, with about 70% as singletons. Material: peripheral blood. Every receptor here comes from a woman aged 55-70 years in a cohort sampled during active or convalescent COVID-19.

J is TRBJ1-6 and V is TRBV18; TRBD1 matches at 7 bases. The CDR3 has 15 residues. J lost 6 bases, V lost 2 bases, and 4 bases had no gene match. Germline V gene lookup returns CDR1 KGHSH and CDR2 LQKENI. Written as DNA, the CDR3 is TGTGCCAGCTCACCAACAGGGGAGGTTAATTCACCCCTCCACTTT. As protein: CASSPTGEVNSPLHF.

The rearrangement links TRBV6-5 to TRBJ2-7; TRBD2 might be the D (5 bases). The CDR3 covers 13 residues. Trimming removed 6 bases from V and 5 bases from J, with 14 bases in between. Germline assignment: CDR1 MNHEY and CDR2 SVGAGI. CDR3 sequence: CASRPKLVNEQYF. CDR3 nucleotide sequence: TGTGCCAGCAGGCCAAAACTAGTTAACGAGCAGTACTTC.

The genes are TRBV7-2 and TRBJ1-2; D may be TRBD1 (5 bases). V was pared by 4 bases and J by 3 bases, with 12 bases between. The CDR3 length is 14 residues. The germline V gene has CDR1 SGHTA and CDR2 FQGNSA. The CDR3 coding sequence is TGTGCCAGCAGCTACTTTGGGGCTGACTATGGCTACACCTTC. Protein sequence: CASSYFGADYGYTF.

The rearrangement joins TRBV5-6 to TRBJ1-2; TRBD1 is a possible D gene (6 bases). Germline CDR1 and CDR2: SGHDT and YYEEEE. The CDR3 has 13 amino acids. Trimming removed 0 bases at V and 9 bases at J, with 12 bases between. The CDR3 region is CASSLAGENSYTF. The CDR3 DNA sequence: TGTGCCAGCAGCTTGGCAGGGGAGAACAGCTACACCTTC.

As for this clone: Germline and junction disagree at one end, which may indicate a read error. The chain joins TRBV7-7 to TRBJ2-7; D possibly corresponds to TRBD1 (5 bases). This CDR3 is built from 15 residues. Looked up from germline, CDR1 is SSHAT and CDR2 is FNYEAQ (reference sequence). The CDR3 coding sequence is TGTGCTAGCAGTAAGGGGATCGGCTACTCCTACGAGCAGTACTTC. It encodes CASSKGIGYSYEQYF.

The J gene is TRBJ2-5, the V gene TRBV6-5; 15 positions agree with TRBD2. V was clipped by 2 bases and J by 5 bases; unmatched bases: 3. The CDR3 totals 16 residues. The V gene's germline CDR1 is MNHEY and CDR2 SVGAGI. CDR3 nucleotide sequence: TGTGCCAGCAGTTACCGGACTAGCGGGGGGGCGGAGACCCAGTACTTC. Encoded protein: CASSYRTSGGAETQYF.

The CDR3 DNA follows: TGTGCCAGCAGCCTGTTTGCGGGGGGGTACACAGATACGCAGTATTTT. Protein: CASSLFAGGYTDTQYF. J is TRBJ2-3 and V is TRBV3-1 (or the pseudogene TRBV3-2), with 9 positions matching TRBD2. The CDR3 contains 16 residues. The germline CDR1 and CDR2 sequences are LGHDT and YNNKEL (reference sequence). V was clipped by 4 bases and J by 2 bases; unmatched bases: 7.

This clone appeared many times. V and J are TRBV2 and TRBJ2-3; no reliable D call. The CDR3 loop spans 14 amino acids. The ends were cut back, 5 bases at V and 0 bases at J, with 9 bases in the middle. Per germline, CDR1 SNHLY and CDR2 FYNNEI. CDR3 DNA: TGTGCCAGCAGTCCCCAGACTAGCACAGATACGCAGTATTTT. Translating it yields CASSPQTSTDTQYF.

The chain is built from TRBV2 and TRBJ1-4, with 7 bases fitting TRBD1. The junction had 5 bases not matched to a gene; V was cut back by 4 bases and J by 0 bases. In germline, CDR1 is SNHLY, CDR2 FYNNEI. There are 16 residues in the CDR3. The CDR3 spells CASSVLRGATNEKLFF. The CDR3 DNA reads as TGTGCCAGCAGTGTACTCAGGGGGGCAACTAATGAAAAACTGTTTTTT.

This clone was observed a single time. Written as DNA, the CDR3 is TGCGCCAGCAGCCAAGTCTATTTAGCGGGGGGACTGAACACCGGGGAGCTGTTTTTT. Translated, it gives CASSQVYLAGGLNTGELFF. The V and J genes are TRBV4-3 and TRBJ2-2; 10 nucleotides align to TRBD2. The germline V gene encodes CDR1 LGHNA and CDR2 YSLEER. The CDR3 spans 19 residues. The V and J ends lost 1 base and 1 base, in that order; junction bases with no gene match: 9.